The present TCR beta chain was sequenced within a study of blood T cell repertoires in COVID-19. Using immunoSEQ multiplex PCR, the repertoire was profiled, and TCRdb retains in-frame clones only, with some absent. The table includes about 250,000 clones, 86% detected once. CDR3 length equals 15 residues. Looked up from germline, CDR1 is SGHVS and CDR2 is FQNEAQ. V was shortened by 5 bases and J by 0 bases, with 13 bases between the two germline ends. The V and J genes are TRBV7-8 and TRBJ1-1; D is perhaps TRBD1 (5 bases). Sample: PBMCs or T cells enriched from blood (not recorded which). The sequence was obtained from a young man who had recovered from COVID-19. CDR3 region: CASSTHLGVNTEAFF. CDR3 nucleotides: TGTGCCAGCAGCACCCACCTAGGGGTGAACACTGAAGCTTTCTTT. Full variable domain (outside the CDR3, taken from reference TRBV7-8 and TRBJ1-1): GAGVSQSPRYKVAKRGQDVALRCDPISGHVSLFWYQQALGQGPEFLTYFQNEAQLDKSGLPSDRFFAERPEGSVSTLKIQRTQQEDSAVYLCASSTHLGVNTEAFFGQGTRLTVV.